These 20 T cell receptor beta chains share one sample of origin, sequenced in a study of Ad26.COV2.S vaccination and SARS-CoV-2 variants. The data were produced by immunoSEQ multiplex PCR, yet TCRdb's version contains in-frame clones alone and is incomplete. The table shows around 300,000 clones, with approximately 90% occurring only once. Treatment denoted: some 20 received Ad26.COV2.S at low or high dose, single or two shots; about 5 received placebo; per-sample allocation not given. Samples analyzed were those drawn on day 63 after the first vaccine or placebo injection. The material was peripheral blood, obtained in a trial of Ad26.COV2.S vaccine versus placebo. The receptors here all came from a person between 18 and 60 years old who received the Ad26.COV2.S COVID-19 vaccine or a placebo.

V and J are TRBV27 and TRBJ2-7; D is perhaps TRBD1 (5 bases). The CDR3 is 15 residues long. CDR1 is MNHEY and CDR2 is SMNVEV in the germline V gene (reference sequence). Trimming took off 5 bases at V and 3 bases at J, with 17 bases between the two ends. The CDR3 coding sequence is TGTGCCAGCAGTCTAGGTAGGGGTCCCCTCTACGAGCAGTACTTC. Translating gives CASSLGRGPLYEQYF.

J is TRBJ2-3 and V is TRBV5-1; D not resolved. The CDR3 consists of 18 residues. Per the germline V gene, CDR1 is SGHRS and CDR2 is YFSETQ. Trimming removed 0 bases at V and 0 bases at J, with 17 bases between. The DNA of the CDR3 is TGCGCCAGCAGCTTGGGACGTGTTATAGTTTCTAGCACAGATACGCAGTATTTT. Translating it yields CASSLGRVIVSSTDTQYF.

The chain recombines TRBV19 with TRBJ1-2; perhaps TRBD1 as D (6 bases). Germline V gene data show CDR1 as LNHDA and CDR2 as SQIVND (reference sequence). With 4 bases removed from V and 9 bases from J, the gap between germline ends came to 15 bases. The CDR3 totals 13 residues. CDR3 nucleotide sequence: TGTGCCAGTAGTACGGACAGCGGCTTGAGCTACACCTTC. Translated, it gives CASSTDSGLSYTF.

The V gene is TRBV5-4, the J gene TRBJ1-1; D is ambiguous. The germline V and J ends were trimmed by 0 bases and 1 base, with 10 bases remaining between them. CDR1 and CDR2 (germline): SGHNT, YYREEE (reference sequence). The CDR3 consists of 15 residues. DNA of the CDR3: TGTGCCAGCAGCTTGGAGGAGGGTCGGAACACTGAAGCTTTCTTT. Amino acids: CASSLEEGRNTEAFF.

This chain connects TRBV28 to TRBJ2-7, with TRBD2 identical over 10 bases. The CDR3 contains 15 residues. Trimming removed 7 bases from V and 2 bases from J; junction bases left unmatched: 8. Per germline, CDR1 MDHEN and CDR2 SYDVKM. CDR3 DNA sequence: TGTGCCAGCACCCGTTTAGCGGGAGGTGCCTACGAGCAGTACTTC. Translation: CASTRLAGGAYEQYF. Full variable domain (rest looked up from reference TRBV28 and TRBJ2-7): DVKVTQSSRYLVKRTGEKVFLECVQDMDHENMFWYRQDPGLGLRLIYFSYDVKMKEKGDIPEGYSVSREKKERFSLILESASTNQTSMYLCASTRLAGGAYEQYFGPGTRLTVT.

The CDR3 loop is CASNTRADATNEKLFF. CDR3 DNA: TGTGCCAGTAATACAAGGGCTGATGCAACTAATGAAAAACTGTTTTTT. The chain joins TRBV19 to TRBJ1-4; D is unclear. In germline, CDR1 is LNHDA, CDR2 SQIVND (reference sequence). The CDR3 has 16 residues. The V end was cut by 7 bases, the J end by 0 bases, with 15 bases between.

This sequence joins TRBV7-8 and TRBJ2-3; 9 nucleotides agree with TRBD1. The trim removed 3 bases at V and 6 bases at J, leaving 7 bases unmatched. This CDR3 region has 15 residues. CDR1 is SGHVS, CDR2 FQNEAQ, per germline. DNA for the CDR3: TGTGCCAGCAGCTTTGACAGGGGGGGCCCTGATACGCAGTATTTT. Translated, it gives CASSFDRGGPDTQYF.

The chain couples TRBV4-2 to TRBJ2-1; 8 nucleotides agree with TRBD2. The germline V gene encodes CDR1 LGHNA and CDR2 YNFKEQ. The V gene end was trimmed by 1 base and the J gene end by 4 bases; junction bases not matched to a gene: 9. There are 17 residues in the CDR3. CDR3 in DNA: TGTGCCAGCAGCCAAGGTCCGATAGCGGGAAATTACAATGAGCAGTTCTTC. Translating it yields CASSQGPIAGNYNEQFF.

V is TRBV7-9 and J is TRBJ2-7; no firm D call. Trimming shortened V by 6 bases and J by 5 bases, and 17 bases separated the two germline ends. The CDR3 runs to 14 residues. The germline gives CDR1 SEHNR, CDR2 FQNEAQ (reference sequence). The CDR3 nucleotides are TGTGCCAGCAGAGACTCCGACGCCAGTAACGAGCAGTACTTC. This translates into CASRDSDASNEQYF. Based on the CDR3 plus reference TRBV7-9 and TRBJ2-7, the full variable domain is DTGVSQNPRHKITKRGQNVTFRCDPISEHNRLYWYRQTLGQGPEFLTYFQNEAQLEKSRLLSDRFSAERPKGSFSTLEIQRTEQGDSAMYLCASRDSDASNEQYFGPGTRLTVT.

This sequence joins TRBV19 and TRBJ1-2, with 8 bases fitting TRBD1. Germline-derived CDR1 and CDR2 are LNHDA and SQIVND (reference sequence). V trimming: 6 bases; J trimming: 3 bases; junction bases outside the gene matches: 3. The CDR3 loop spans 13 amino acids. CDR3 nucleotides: TGTGCCAGTAGGCAGGGGGCGGACTATGGCTACACCTTC. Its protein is CASRQGADYGYTF.

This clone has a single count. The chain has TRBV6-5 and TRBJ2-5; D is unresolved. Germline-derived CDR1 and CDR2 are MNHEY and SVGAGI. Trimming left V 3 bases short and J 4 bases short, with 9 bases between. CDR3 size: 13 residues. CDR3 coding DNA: TGTGCCAGCAGTTATGCAGGCAGAGAGACCCAGTACTTC. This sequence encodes CASSYAGRETQYF.

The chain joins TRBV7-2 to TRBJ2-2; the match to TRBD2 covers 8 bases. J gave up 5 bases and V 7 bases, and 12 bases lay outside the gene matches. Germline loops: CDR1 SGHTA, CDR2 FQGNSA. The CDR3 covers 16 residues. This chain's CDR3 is CASNQRGGLETGELFF. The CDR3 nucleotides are TGTGCCAGCAACCAACGTGGGGGACTAGAAACCGGGGAGCTGTTTTTT.

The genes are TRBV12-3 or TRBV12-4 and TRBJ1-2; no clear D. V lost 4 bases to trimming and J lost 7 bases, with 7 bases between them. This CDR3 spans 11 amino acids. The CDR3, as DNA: TGTGCCAGCAGTTCCATGGCTGGCTACACCTTC. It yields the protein CASSSMAGYTF.

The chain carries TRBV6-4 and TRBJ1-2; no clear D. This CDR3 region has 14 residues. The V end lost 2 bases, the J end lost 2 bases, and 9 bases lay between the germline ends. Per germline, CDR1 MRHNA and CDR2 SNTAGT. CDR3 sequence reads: CASSDGNANYGYTF. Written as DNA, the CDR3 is TGTGCCAGCAGTGACGGCAACGCGAACTATGGCTACACCTTC.

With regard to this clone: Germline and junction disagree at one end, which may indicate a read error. CDR3 bases: TGTGCCAGCGGCCAGGGACAGGGGAATCAGCCCCAGCATTTT. The encoded protein is CASGQGQGNQPQHF. The gene calls are TRBV3-1 (or the pseudogene TRBV3-2) and TRBJ1-5; TRBD1 agrees at 10 bases. CDR1 and CDR2 (germline): LGHDT, YNNKEL (reference sequence). The CDR3 is 14 residues long.

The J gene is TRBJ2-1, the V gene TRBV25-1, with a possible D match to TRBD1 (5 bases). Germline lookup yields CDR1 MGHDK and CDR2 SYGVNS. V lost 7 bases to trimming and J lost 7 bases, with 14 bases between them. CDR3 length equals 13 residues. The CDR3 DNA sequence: TGTGCCAGCACCCCCACTGGGGCGAATGAGCAGTTCTTC. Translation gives CASTPTGANEQFF.

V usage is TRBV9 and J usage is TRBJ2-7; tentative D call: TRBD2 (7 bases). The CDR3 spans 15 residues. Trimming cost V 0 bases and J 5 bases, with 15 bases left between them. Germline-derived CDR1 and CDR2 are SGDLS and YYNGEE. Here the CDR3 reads CASSVDPRGGNEQYF. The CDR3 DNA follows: TGTGCCAGCAGCGTAGACCCGAGGGGGGGGAACGAGCAGTACTTC.

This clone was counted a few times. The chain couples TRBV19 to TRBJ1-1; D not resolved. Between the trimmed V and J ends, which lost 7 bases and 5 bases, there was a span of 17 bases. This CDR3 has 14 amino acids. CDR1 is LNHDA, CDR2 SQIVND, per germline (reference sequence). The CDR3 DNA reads TGTGCCAGTACCATTGCCCCTTCCAAAACTGAAGCTTTCTTT. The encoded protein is CASTIAPSKTEAFF.

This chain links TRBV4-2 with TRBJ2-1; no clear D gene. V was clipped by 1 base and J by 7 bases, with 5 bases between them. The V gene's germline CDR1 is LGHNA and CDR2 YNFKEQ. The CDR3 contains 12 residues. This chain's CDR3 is CASSQVGNEQFF. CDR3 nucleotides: TGTGCCAGCAGCCAAGTAGGTAATGAGCAGTTCTTC.

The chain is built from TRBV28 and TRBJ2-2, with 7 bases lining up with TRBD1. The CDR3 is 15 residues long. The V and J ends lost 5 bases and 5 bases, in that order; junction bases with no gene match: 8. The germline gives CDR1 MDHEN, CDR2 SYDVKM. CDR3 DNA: TGTGCCAGCAGTCTCCAGGGGGTTCGGACCGGGGAGCTGTTTTTT. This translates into CASSLQGVRTGELFF. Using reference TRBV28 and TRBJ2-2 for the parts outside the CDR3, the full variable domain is DVKVTQSSRYLVKRTGEKVFLECVQDMDHENMFWYRQDPGLGLRLIYFSYDVKMKEKGDIPEGYSVSREKKERFSLILESASTNQTSMYLCASSLQGVRTGELFFGEGSRLTVL.